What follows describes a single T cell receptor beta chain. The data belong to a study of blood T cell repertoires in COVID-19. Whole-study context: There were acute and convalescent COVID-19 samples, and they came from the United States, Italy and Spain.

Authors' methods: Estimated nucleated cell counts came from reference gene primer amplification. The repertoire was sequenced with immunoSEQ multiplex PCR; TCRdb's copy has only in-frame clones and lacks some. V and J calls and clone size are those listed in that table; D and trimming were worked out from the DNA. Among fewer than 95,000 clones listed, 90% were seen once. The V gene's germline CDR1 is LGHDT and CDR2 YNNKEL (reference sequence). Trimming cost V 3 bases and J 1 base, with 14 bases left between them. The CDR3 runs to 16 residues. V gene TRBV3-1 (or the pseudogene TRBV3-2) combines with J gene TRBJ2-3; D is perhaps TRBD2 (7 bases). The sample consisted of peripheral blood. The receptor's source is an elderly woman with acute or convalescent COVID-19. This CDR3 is CASSQAWGGGTDTQYF. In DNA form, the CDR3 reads TGTGCCAGCAGCCAGGCATGGGGGGGCGGCACAGATACGCAGTATTTT.